The next 32 T cell receptor beta chains were all read from a single sample in a study of T cell repertoires in cytomegalovirus infection. TCRdb called the reads again in MiXCR, with one record for every CDR3 protein. The sample contains about 310,000 distinct CDR3 sequences, about a sixth of which appear only once. Sequencing was performed on PBMCs. Receptors originate from a human donor in good health (CMV status not recorded). Some clones in this sample may be carry-over from other donors' samples.

Ten or more counts support this clonotype. This chain links TRBV6-5 with TRBJ2-2; D could derive from TRBD1 or TRBD2 (5 bases each). The V gene lost 2 bases and the J gene lost 5 bases, with 15 bases spanning the gap. Germline lookup yields CDR1 MNHEY and CDR2 SVGAGI. This CDR3 is 16 amino acids long. CDR3 residues: CASSYVPGPITGELFF. The CDR3 region has the DNA TGTGCCAGCAGTTACGTACCGGGGCCTATAACCGGGGAGCTGTTTTTT.

To note about this clonotype: A much larger clone is a single base away; this may be a read error. The conserved phenylalanine or tryptophan is not found at the CDR3 terminus, so this likely reflects a read error. The chain carries TRBV12-3 or TRBV12-4 and TRBJ1-2; 8 nucleotides match TRBD1. The V segment lost 7 bases and the J segment 5 bases; nucleotides outside the gene matches: 12. The CDR3 has 15 amino acids. CDR3 in amino acids: CASTRTGNGYYGYTV. Written as DNA, the CDR3 is TGTGCCAGCACCCGGACAGGGAATGGGTATTATGGCTACACCGTC.

There are many counts of this clonotype. The V and J genes are TRBV12-3 or TRBV12-4 and TRBJ2-1, with 9 bases fitting TRBD2. Germline trimming cut 4 bases from V and 10 bases from J; bases unmatched to any gene: 11. This CDR3 spans 15 amino acids. This CDR3 is CASSWGGGAVWEQFF. CDR3 sequence (DNA): TGTGCCAGCAGTTGGGGCGGGGGGGCCGTATGGGAGCAGTTCTTC.

This clonotype was seen at least ten times. The rearrangement joins TRBV12-3 or TRBV12-4 to TRBJ2-1, with 9 positions matching TRBD2. The CDR3 is made up of 15 amino acids. V was clipped by 8 bases and J by 2 bases; unmatched bases: 7. DNA of the CDR3: TGTGCCAGCGGACAGCGGGGGGCAGCCTACAATGAGCAGTTCTTC. Translation gives CASGQRGAAYNEQFF.

This clonotype occurred many times. The rearrangement joins TRBV7-8 to TRBJ1-1; D ambiguous. The germline V gene encodes CDR1 SGHVS and CDR2 FQNEAQ. Trimming pared 2 bases from V and 1 base from J, leaving 8 bases between. The CDR3 consists of 14 residues. The CDR3 region is CASSLSKWNTEAFF. The CDR3 DNA reads TGTGCCAGCAGCTTAAGTAAGTGGAACACTGAAGCTTTCTTT.

This clonotype has a count of ten or more. This chain connects TRBV4-2 to TRBJ1-6; D remains unclear. CDR1 is LGHNA, CDR2 YNFKEQ, per germline. The germline V and J ends were trimmed by 0 bases and 2 bases, with 11 bases remaining between them. The CDR3 totals 17 residues. The CDR3 loop is CASSQDAGAAYNSPLHF. CDR3 DNA sequence: TGTGCCAGCAGCCAAGATGCCGGAGCCGCCTATAATTCACCCCTCCACTTT.

The gene calls are TRBV28 and TRBJ1-1, with D perhaps matching TRBD1 (5 bases). CDR1 is MDHEN, CDR2 SYDVKM, per germline. Trimming cost V 5 bases and J 10 bases, with 17 bases left between them. The CDR3 extends over 13 amino acids. The CDR3 sequence: CASSKPAGGGAFF. The DNA of the CDR3 is TGTGCCAGCAGTAAGCCCGCCGGGGGGGGAGCTTTCTTT.

This clonotype was seen more than once but under ten times. This chain links TRBV6-5 with TRBJ1-3, with a weak D call TRBD1 (5 bases). CDR3 size: 14 residues. The V gene's germline CDR1 is MNHEY and CDR2 SVGAGI. Trimming took off 6 bases at V and 0 bases at J, with 9 bases between the two ends. The CDR3 DNA sequence: TGTGCCAGCAGCAGACAGATCTCTGGAAACACCATATATTTT. It is translated as CASSRQISGNTIYF.

This clonotype has ten or more counts. This chain connects TRBV12-3 or TRBV12-4 to TRBJ1-5, with D hard to call. The CDR3 sequence is 12 residues long. Trimming removed 5 bases at V and 4 bases at J, with 6 bases between. The CDR3 protein is CASSPLNQPQHF. The CDR3 DNA is TGTGCCAGCAGTCCCTTAAATCAGCCCCAGCATTTT.

This clonotype has at least ten counts. The chain carries TRBV10-3 and TRBJ2-7, with no clear D. V lost 4 bases and J 6 bases, leaving 16 bases between the germline ends. This CDR3 has 14 residues. Germline-derived CDR1 and CDR2 are ENHRY and SYGVKD. CDR3 amino acids: CAISVRDIVSEQYF. The DNA for the CDR3 is TGTGCCATCAGTGTAAGAGACATCGTTTCCGAGCAGTACTTC.

This clonotype came up many times. The V and J genes are TRBV7-2 and TRBJ2-1, with 8 bases matching TRBD1. With V trimmed by 4 bases and J by 10 bases, 6 bases remained unmatched. The CDR3 runs to 13 residues. Germline CDR1 and CDR2: SGHTA and FQGNSA. The CDR3 loop is CASSSLRGREQFF. CDR3 DNA sequence: TGTGCCAGCAGCTCCCTCAGGGGGCGGGAGCAGTTCTTC.

This clonotype was seen a few times. CDR3 DNA sequence: TGTGCCAGCTCACCAGTACAGGGAGAGGGAACTGAAGCTTTCTTT. It yields the protein CASSPVQGEGTEAFF. The gene calls are TRBV18 and TRBJ1-1; D is perhaps TRBD1 (6 bases). V was shortened by 2 bases and J by 5 bases, with 15 bases between the two germline ends. CDR3 length: 15 amino acids. Germline CDR1 reads KGHSH; CDR2 reads LQKENI.

As concerns this clonotype: Its ends do not fully match the called genes, so a read error is possible. The chain joins TRBV11-2 to TRBJ2-1; a weak D match, TRBD2 (6 bases). Germline CDR1 and CDR2: SGHAT and FQNNGV. The length of the CDR3 is 15 residues. CDR3 in amino acids: CASSLSGGAYNEKFF. The CDR3 DNA follows: TGTGCCAGCAGCTTATCCGGGGGAGCATACAATGAGAAGTTCTTC.

This clonotype showed up just a few times. The rearrangement links TRBV28 to TRBJ2-6; TRBD1 matches 7 bases. CDR1 is MDHEN and CDR2 is SYDVKM in the germline V gene. V lost 8 bases, J lost 1 base, and 11 bases stayed unmatched. The CDR3 spans 17 residues. The CDR3 is CASLPGGSLSGANVLTF. The CDR3 DNA sequence: TGTGCCAGCCTCCCAGGGGGTTCTTTATCTGGGGCCAACGTCCTGACTTTC.

This clonotype was picked up many times. The V call is TRBV12-3 or TRBV12-4, the J call TRBJ2-3, with D maybe TRBD2 (5 bases). V dropped 6 bases and J dropped 0 bases, with 16 bases sitting between them. This CDR3 region has 16 residues. The CDR3 loop is CASSPSARESTDTQYF. The CDR3 DNA follows: TGTGCCAGCAGCCCCTCCGCGAGGGAGAGCACAGATACGCAGTATTTT.

In this sample, this clonotype turned up many times. The CDR3 protein is CASRADRANTEAFF. CDR3 bases: TGTGCCAGCAGAGCGGACAGGGCAAACACTGAAGCTTTCTTT. The genes are TRBV6-6 and TRBJ1-1; 8 positions agree with TRBD1. V was pared by 6 bases and J by 2 bases, with 5 bases of the junction left unmatched. The CDR3 extends over 14 amino acids. Germline CDR1 reads MNHNY; CDR2 reads SVGAGI (reference sequence).

The chain employs TRBV5-1 and TRBJ2-7, with 10 nucleotides matching TRBD1. This CDR3 comprises 19 residues. The V and J ends lost 2 bases and 6 bases, in that order; junction bases with no gene match: 20. Looked up from germline, CDR1 is SGHRS and CDR2 is YFSETQ. The CDR3 coding sequence is TGCGCCAGCAGCTTCCAGCCCGGGACAGGGGTCGGGGGGAACGGCGAGCAGTACTTC. It is translated as CASSFQPGTGVGGNGEQYF. The full variable domain, rest sourced from reference TRBV5-1 and TRBJ2-7, is KAGVTQTPRYLIKTRGQQVTLSCSPISGHRSVSWYQQTPGQGLQFLFEYFSETQRNKGNFPGRFSGRQFSNSRSEMNVSTLELGDSALYLCASSFQPGTGVGGNGEQYFGPGTRLTVT.

This rearrangement joins TRBV4-1 to TRBJ1-2; TRBD1 agrees at 9 bases. There are 19 residues in the CDR3. Germline assignment: CDR1 MGHRA and CDR2 YSYEKL. V lost 1 base to trimming and J lost 3 bases; unmatched junction nucleotides: 15. The CDR3 is CASSQGGRRQGVNYYGYTF. CDR3 DNA: TGCGCCAGCAGCCAAGGAGGAAGGAGACAGGGGGTGAACTACTATGGCTACACCTTC.

This clonotype was observed at least ten times. This chain links TRBV19 with TRBJ1-6; 7 positions agree with TRBD1. With V trimmed by 7 bases and J by 1 base, 7 bases remained unmatched. The CDR3 length is 16 residues. Germline V gives CDR1 LNHDA, CDR2 SQIVND (reference sequence). CDR3 in DNA: TGTGCCAGTACCACAAGACAGGGATCCTATAATTCACCCCTCCACTTT. It specifies CASTTRQGSYNSPLHF.

In this sample, this clonotype turned up many times. The CDR3 bases are TGTGCCAGCAGTTACGGGGACAGTCGTCGGCACACTGAAGCTTTCTTT. Amino acids: CASSYGDSRRHTEAFF. The chain couples TRBV6-2 or TRBV6-3 to TRBJ1-1; 7 bases line up with TRBD1. The CDR3 covers 16 residues. Germline V gene data show CDR1 as MNHEY and CDR2 as SVGEGT. Germline trimming cut 2 bases from V and 3 bases from J; bases unmatched to any gene: 9.

At least ten counts were recorded for this clonotype. The rearrangement uses TRBV20-1 and TRBJ2-1; 10 bases line up with TRBD2. V shed 3 bases, J shed 9 bases, and the junction held 14 bases outside the gene matches. This CDR3 region has 16 residues. Germline loops: CDR1 DFQATT, CDR2 SNEGSKA (reference sequence). The CDR3 sequence is CSASPAGKRGGSEQFF. The CDR3 nucleotides are TGCAGTGCTAGTCCCGCCGGGAAGCGGGGGGGCTCTGAGCAGTTCTTC.

This clonotype was seen a few times. The V call is TRBV10-3, the J call TRBJ2-3, with D perhaps matching TRBD1 (6 bases). V lost 2 bases and J lost 3, with 21 bases in between. The CDR3 covers 18 residues. CDR1 and CDR2 (germline): ENHRY, SYGVKD. CDR3 in DNA: TGTGCCATCAGTGAGCCCAACCCCGGGCAGGGGAAGACAGATACGCAGTATTTT. Protein product: CAISEPNPGQGKTDTQYF.

CDR3 region: CSALRQSSYEQYF. Written as DNA, the CDR3 is TGCAGTGCGCTCCGACAGAGCTCCTACGAGCAGTACTTC. This chain connects TRBV20-1 to TRBJ2-7; possibly TRBD1 for D (5 bases). The CDR3 runs 13 residues. The germline V gene has CDR1 DFQATT and CDR2 SNEGSKA (reference sequence). V dropped 6 bases and J dropped 0 bases, with 12 bases sitting between them.

The V and J genes are TRBV29-1 and TRBJ1-2; D gene unclear. Germline V CDR1 and CDR2: SQVTM, ANQGSEA. This CDR3 region has 12 residues. Deletions cut 7 bases from V and 6 bases from J, with 15 bases between. CDR3 in amino acids: CSASDPRNGYTF. CDR3 DNA sequence: TGCAGCGCCTCGGACCCGAGAAATGGCTACACCTTC.

The gene calls are TRBV28 and TRBJ1-1; weak D call: TRBD1 (6 bases). This CDR3 has 16 residues. The V end lost 1 base, the J end lost 0 bases, and 12 bases lay between the germline ends. Germline V gene sequence: CDR1 MDHEN, CDR2 SYDVKM. CDR3 amino acids: CASSLLRGGLNTEAFF. DNA for the CDR3: TGTGCCAGCAGTTTATTACGGGGGGGCTTGAACACTGAAGCTTTCTTT.

The sample holds a few counts of this clonotype. The chain carries TRBV2 and TRBJ2-3; 7 nucleotides align to TRBD2. V was pared by 6 bases and J by 3 bases, with 15 bases of the junction left unmatched. Germline V gene sequence: CDR1 SNHLY, CDR2 FYNNEI. The CDR3 contains 17 residues. CDR3 protein: CASRYGGSTRLTDTQYF. The CDR3 nucleotides read TGTGCCAGCAGATACGGGGGGTCTACACGACTAACAGATACGCAGTATTTT.

The V and J genes are TRBV5-1 and TRBJ2-2; TRBD2 matches at 9 bases. With 2 bases clipped from V and 5 bases from J, the junction kept 4 bases outside the gene matches. This CDR3 has 15 amino acids. CDR1 and CDR2 from the germline V gene are SGHRS and YFSETQ. CDR3 residues: CASSFTSGRTGELFF. The CDR3 DNA reads TGCGCCAGCAGCTTTACTAGCGGGCGGACCGGGGAGCTGTTTTTT.

This clonotype was seen ten or more times. The gene calls are TRBV5-4 and TRBJ2-3, with 8 nucleotides matching TRBD2. Germline CDR1 SGHNT, CDR2 YYREEE (reference sequence). The CDR3 has 15 amino acids. The J segment lost 2 bases and the V segment lost 7 bases, leaving 9 bases of the junction unmatched. The CDR3 sequence: CASLRAGGHTDTQYF. Here the CDR3 DNA reads TGTGCCAGCCTCAGGGCGGGGGGCCACACAGATACGCAGTATTTT. Using reference TRBV5-4 and TRBJ2-3 for the parts outside the CDR3, the full variable domain is ETGVTQSPTHLIKTRGQQVTLRCSSQSGHNTVSWYQQALGQGPQFIFQYYREEENGRGNFPPRFSGLQFPNYSSELNVNALELDDSALYLCASLRAGGHTDTQYFGPGTRLTVL.

In its sample, this clonotype was seen many times. J is TRBJ1-5 and V is TRBV27, with unresolved D. Trimming shortened V by 5 bases and J by 1 base, and 9 bases separated the two germline ends. This CDR3 is built from 14 residues. The V gene's germline CDR1 is MNHEY and CDR2 SMNVEV (reference sequence). In DNA form, the CDR3 reads TGTGCCAGCAGTCGACCTGCCAGCAATCAGCCCCAGCATTTT. As protein: CASSRPASNQPQHF.

This clonotype showed up many times. The chain joins TRBV7-2 to TRBJ1-2; D may be TRBD1 (5 bases). The length of the CDR3 is 16 residues. Trimming cost V 1 base and J 3 bases, with 15 bases left between them. Germline CDR1 SGHTA, CDR2 FQGNSA. The CDR3 coding sequence is TGTGCCAGCAGCTTAGTGACGGGGGTAACCCACTATGGCTACACCTTC. It codes for CASSLVTGVTHYGYTF.

This clonotype was picked up a small number of times. The chain recombines TRBV12-3 or TRBV12-4 with TRBJ2-3; 11 bases align to TRBD2. V was pared by 4 bases and J by 14 bases, with 14 bases of the junction left unmatched. This CDR3 contains 15 residues. Here the CDR3 reads CASSSRLAGSPSMYF. As DNA, the CDR3 is TGTGCCAGCAGTTCCCGACTAGCGGGGAGCCCCTCTATGTATTTT.

This clonotype was found a few times. V is TRBV7-6 and J is TRBJ1-2; D is unclear. Trimming removed 5 bases at V and 3 bases at J, with 13 bases between. CDR1 and CDR2 (germline): SGHVS, FNYEAQ. The CDR3 loop spans 14 amino acids. CDR3 sequence reads: CASSLGNADYGYTF. The CDR3 nucleotides read TGTGCCAGCAGCCTCGGGAACGCCGACTATGGCTACACCTTC. The whole variable domain, remainder taken from reference TRBV7-6 and TRBJ1-2, is GAGVSQSPRYKVTKRGQDVALRCDPISGHVSLYWYRQALGQGPEFLTYFNYEAQQDKSGLPNDRFSAERPEGSISTLTIQRTEQRDSAMYRCASSLGNADYGYTFGSGTRLTVV.